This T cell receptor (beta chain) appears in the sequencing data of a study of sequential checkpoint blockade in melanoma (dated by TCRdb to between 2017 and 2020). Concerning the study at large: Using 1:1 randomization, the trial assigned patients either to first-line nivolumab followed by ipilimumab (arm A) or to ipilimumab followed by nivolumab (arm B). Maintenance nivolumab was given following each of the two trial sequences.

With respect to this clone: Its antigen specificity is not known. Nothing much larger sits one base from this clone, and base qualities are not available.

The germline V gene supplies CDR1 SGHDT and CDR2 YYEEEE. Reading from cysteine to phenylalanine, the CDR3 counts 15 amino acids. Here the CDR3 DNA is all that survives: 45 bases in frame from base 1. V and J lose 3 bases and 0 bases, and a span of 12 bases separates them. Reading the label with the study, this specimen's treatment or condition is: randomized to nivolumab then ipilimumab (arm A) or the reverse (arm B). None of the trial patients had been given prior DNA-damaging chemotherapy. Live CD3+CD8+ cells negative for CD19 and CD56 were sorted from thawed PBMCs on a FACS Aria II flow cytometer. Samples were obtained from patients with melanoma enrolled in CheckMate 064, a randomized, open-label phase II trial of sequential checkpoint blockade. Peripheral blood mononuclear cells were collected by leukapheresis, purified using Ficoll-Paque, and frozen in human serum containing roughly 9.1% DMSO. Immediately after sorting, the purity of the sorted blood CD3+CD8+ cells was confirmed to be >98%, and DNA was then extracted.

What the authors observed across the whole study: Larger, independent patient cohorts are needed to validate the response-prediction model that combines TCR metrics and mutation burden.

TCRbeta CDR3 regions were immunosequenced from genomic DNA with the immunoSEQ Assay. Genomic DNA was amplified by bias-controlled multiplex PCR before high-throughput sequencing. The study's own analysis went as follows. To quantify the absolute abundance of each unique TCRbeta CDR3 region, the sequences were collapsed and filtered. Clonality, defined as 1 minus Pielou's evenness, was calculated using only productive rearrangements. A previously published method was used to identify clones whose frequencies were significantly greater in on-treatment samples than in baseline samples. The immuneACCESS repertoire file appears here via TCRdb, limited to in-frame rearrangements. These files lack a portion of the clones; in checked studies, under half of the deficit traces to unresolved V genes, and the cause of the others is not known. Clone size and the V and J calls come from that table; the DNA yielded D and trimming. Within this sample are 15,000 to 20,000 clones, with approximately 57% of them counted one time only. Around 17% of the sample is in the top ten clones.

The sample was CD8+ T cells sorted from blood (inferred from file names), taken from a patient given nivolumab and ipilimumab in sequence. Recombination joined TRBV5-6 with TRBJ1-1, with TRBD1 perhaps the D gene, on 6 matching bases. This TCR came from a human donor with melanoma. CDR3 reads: CASSWTENMNTEAFF. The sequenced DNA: TGTGCCAGCAGCTGGACAGAAAACATGAACACTGAAGCTTTCTTT.